Described below is a single TCR beta chain sequence and its context. This clone's antigen is unknown. Base qualities are not recorded, but no much larger clone differs from it by a single base. Its CDR3 holds 13 amino acids, cysteine through phenylalanine. Only the CDR3 part of the read is kept: 39 bases, read in frame from the first base. CDR1 and CDR2 are drawn from the germline V gene: SGDLS, YYNGEE. Ends trimmed: V by 4 bases, J by 11 bases; bases unmatched to a gene: 9. The data stem from a study of beta chain features in type 1 diabetes (dated by TCRdb to 2017 to 2018). Study-level background: Mean age, gender distribution, total cell number and subset yield did not differ between patients and healthy donors. Across all samples, some 100,000,000 sorted cells were examined, and cell number per subset correlated strongly with RNA yield. Regulatory and stem cell-like memory subsets were obtained from only 8 patients and about eight healthy donors, while naive and central memory subsets were obtained from all 30 or so donors. In the study, TCRB repertoires of sorted circulating CD4+ T cell subsets from recently diagnosed type 1 diabetes patients were compared with those of matched healthy donors. Points the paper makes about the study in general: Type 1 diabetes patients showed a moderate but significant shortening of TCRB CDR3 length in all four CD4+ subsets. Patients with type 1 diabetes made fewer insertions and deleted more nucleotides at VDJ recombination sites, implying thymic rearrangement abnormalities. Sequencing cDNA rather than genomic DNA could over-represent highly expressing activated cells, although activation and CD3 levels did not differ between groups. The naive, central memory and regulatory TCRB repertoires appeared to resemble one another more closely among patients than among healthy donors. Shorter templates might be favored by PCR, yet because patient and control samples were amplified and corrected together, any such skew would affect both groups equally. Because the HLA sub-analyses included only small numbers of individuals, any influence of HLA type on TCRB rearrangement was left unresolved.

From each donor, a single peripheral blood sample of about 100 mL on average was drawn into heparinised tubes. A BD FACSAria II was used to sort naive, central memory, regulatory and stem cell-like memory CD4+ T cells with a panel that included CD45RO, CCR7, CD25, CD127, CD95 and CD27. A purity above 95% was achieved for all sorted populations. Right away, PBMCs were isolated by Lymphoprep density gradient centrifugation and were stained directly, with no culture step. So that batch effects would be minimized, each experiment stained and sorted samples in pairs, pairing one healthy donor with one patient. The High Capacity cDNA Reverse Transcription Kit was used to reverse transcribe all of the isolated RNA, meaning that expressed TCRB transcripts were what got sequenced. Deep immunoSEQ sequencing was applied to naive, central memory and regulatory T cell samples, giving an average of roughly 3.5 million total reads per sample. Sorted cells were lysed in RLT buffer, and RNA was extracted using DNase-treated RNeasy Micro or Mini kits according to cell number. To prevent cross-contamination, each cell subset was processed individually, whereas patient and healthy donor samples were processed jointly. The immunoSEQ multiplex PCR was used to amplify TCRB sequences from cDNA, yielding 87-bp fragments that span the CDR3 region. The amplicons were sequenced using the Illumina HiSeq platform. Under the source paper's analysis protocol: PCR bias was corrected computationally using synthetic template baselines, and reads within Hamming distance 2 were collapsed, with unmergeable singletons discarded. Reads were aligned to IMGT to assign V, D and J genes, CDR3 length, and insertions or deletions at six rearrangement sites. Clonotype counts were normalized to sorted cell number within each subset before computing true diversity and Gini coefficients with the tcR R package. The overlap coefficient, calculated on TCRB nucleotide sequences, was used to measure repertoire sharing. Out-of-frame TCRB sequences from naive cells were analyzed to stand in for the pre-selection repertoire. Here the immuneACCESS table is served through TCRdb, limited to in-frame sequences with V and J called. Missing clones are a known gap in these copies; in checked studies unresolved V genes cover under half, and the rest lacks a known reason. From that table come the V and J calls and clone size; the DNA was used to work out D and trimming. The sample contains about 900,000 clones, roughly 15% of them found a single time. 0.023% of the sample is held by the ten biggest clonotypes.

The V and J segments used are TRBV9 and TRBJ1-3, with 7 bases in between that match TRBD1. The sample was naive CD4+ T cells from blood. The sample's cell subset or site label is to be understood as: true naive CD4+ T cells. The TCR sequence derives from a woman aged 18-30 years in good health. The CDR3 protein is CASSSGQASAIYF. The base sequence is TGTGCCAGCAGCTCTGGACAGGCGTCGGCCATATATTTT.